This T cell receptor beta chain was captured in a study of a mutant IDH1 vaccine in newly diagnosed glioma. At the level of the study: At weeks 1, 3, 5, 7, 11, 15, 19 and 23, patients received a vaccination, eight in all. Before enrollment, patients got radiotherapy alone, temozolomide alone, or mostly the combination.

The CDR3 spans 12 residues. Trimming cost V 11 bases and J 2 bases, with 13 bases left between them. Germline V gene sequence: CDR1 MNHNS, CDR2 SASEGT. Turning to this clone: Its antigen is unidentified.

TCRdb's copy holds only in-frame clones and misses some; the assay was immunoSEQ multiplex PCR. This sample carries around 120,000 clones, over 75% of them seen once, and the ten largest clones take about 5.5%. Noted time point: week 11, during vaccination. Every single dose of the vaccine, 300 ug of mutant IDH1 20-mer peptide, came with topical imiquimod. The donors had new WHO grade 3 or 4 astrocytomas; these were IDH1-mutant and ATRX-lost. This clonotype originated in a man in his forties with glioma. Sequencing used PBMCs, obtained from a glioma patient whose treatment included an IDH1 peptide vaccine. The V and J genes are TRBV6-1 and TRBJ2-7, with a weak D call TRBD1 (6 bases). The chain's CDR3 is CALKGDTYEQYF. In nucleotides, the CDR3 is TGTGCCCTTAAGGGGGACACCTACGAGCAGTACTTC.